The 24 T cell receptor beta chains below all came from one sample that was sequenced in a study of patients and donors after allogeneic stem cell transplantation. TCRdb passed the RT-PCR reads through MiXCR, listing each CDR3 protein once. The repertoire has about 960,000 distinct CDR3 sequences, 15% to 20% of them found once; the top ten carry around 5.5%. The sequenced sample consisted of blood, either unsorted or a sorted T cell fraction (not recorded which). These TCRs come from a human donor who was either an allogeneic HSCT recipient or a stem cell or donor lymphocyte infusion donor (not recorded which). It is not recorded whose cells these are; they may come from a transplant donor.

This clonotype has a handful of counts. The V and J genes are TRBV12-3 or TRBV12-4 and TRBJ1-5; the match to TRBD1 covers 7 bases. CDR3 length: 15 amino acids. The trim removed 0 bases at V and 5 bases at J, leaving 4 bases unmatched. The CDR3 DNA sequence: TGTGCCAGCAGTTTAGCAGGGCAGGGGGATCAGCCCCAGCATTTT. This translates into CASSLAGQGDQPQHF.

This clonotype was picked up a small number of times. The chain couples TRBV6-2 or TRBV6-3 to TRBJ1-1, with D unclear. V lost 2 bases, J lost 11 bases, and 12 bases lay in between. The CDR3 length is 12 residues. Germline CDR1 is MNHEY and CDR2 is SVGEGT. The chain's CDR3 is CASSYASRRAFF. The CDR3 region has the DNA TGTGCCAGCAGTTACGCCTCTCGTAGGGCTTTCTTT.

This chain links TRBV12-3 or TRBV12-4 with TRBJ2-4; possible D gene TRBD1, 5 bases. The CDR3 is 16 amino acids. V dropped 2 bases and J dropped 3 bases, with 14 bases sitting between them. DNA of the CDR3: TGTGCCAGCAGTTTATTTCGGACAAACGGCAAAAACATTCAGTACTTC. This gives the protein CASSLFRTNGKNIQYF.

This chain joins TRBV19 and TRBJ2-1; D may be TRBD1 (5 bases). The V end was cut by 3 bases, the J end by 14 bases, with 11 bases between. CDR3 length equals 11 residues. Germline V gene sequence: CDR1 LNHDA, CDR2 SQIVND (reference sequence). CDR3 region: CASSIAGAEFF. The CDR3 coding sequence is TGTGCCAGTAGTATTGCTGGGGCGGAGTTCTTC.

A single count supports this clonotype. The chain is built from TRBV24-1 and TRBJ2-5, with TRBD1 matching over 8 bases. The germline gives CDR1 KGHDR, CDR2 SFDVKD. This CDR3 is built from 15 residues. With 8 bases clipped from V and 3 bases from J, the junction kept 10 bases outside the gene matches. DNA for the CDR3: TGTGCCACCACTGGCCCCGGACAGGGAGAAGAGACCCAGTACTTC. This encodes CATTGPGQGEETQYF.

This clonotype was recorded a few times. This chain uses TRBV9 with TRBJ2-1; the D is unclear. Germline V gene data show CDR1 as SGDLS and CDR2 as YYNGEE. The CDR3 has 15 amino acids. V was cut by 0 bases and J by 2 bases, with 9 bases left in between. This CDR3 is CASSVEPEPYNEQFF. CDR3 DNA: TGTGCCAGCAGCGTAGAACCGGAACCCTACAATGAGCAGTTCTTC.

This chain connects TRBV12-3 or TRBV12-4 to TRBJ2-7, with no clear D. Trimming stripped 1 base from V and 0 bases from J, with 7 bases between. The CDR3 sequence is 14 residues long. CDR3 protein: CASSLGRPSYEQYF. CDR3 bases: TGTGCCAGCAGTTTAGGCAGACCCTCCTACGAGCAGTACTTC.

There are a few counts of this clonotype. The chain joins TRBV7-9 to TRBJ1-2; a weak D match, TRBD1 (6 bases). The germline CDR1 and CDR2 sequences are SEHNR and FQNEAQ (reference sequence). This CDR3 is built from 15 residues. Between the trimmed V and J ends, which lost 5 bases and 4 bases, there was a span of 17 bases. The CDR3 region has the DNA TGTGCCAGCAGCCTAGGGACACTAAATAGCTATGGCTACACCTTC. This encodes CASSLGTLNSYGYTF. Filled out from reference TRBV7-9 and TRBJ1-2, the complete variable domain reads DTGVSQNPRHKITKRGQNVTFRCDPISEHNRLYWYRQTLGQGPEFLTYFQNEAQLEKSRLLSDRFSAERPKGSFSTLEIQRTEQGDSAMYLCASSLGTLNSYGYTFGSGTRLTVV.

This clonotype has a handful of counts. The chain employs TRBV20-1 and TRBJ1-1, with D unresolved. Germline CDR1 and CDR2: DFQATT and SNEGSKA (reference sequence). This CDR3 comprises 11 residues. CDR3 nucleotides: TGCTCAGCCCAGTCTTCAATGGGAGCTTTCTTT. The encoded protein is CSAQSSMGAFF.

For this clonotype: As the CDR3 is not closed by the conserved phenylalanine or tryptophan, this likely results from a read error. V is TRBV12-5 and J is TRBJ2-1, with TRBD2 identical over 9 bases. The germline gives CDR1 LGHNT, CDR2 FRNRAP. V was clipped by 7 bases and J by 8 bases; unmatched bases: 9. This CDR3 comprises 14 residues. The DNA of the CDR3 is TGTGCTAGTGCCACGAGCGGGAGGCGGGATGAGCAGTTCTCC. This encodes CASATSGRRDEQFS.

This clonotype was picked up a small number of times. The J gene is TRBJ1-5, the V gene TRBV20-1, with D unclear. The length of the CDR3 is 16 residues. The V and J ends lost 0 bases and 2 bases respectively, with 14 bases between them. Germline V CDR1 and CDR2: DFQATT, SNEGSKA (reference sequence). The CDR3 DNA is TGCAGTGCTAGAGATCACGAGGGCGCGGGCAATCAGCCCCAGCATTTT. It codes for CSARDHEGAGNQPQHF.

The chain joins TRBV29-1 to TRBJ1-1, with unresolved D. The CDR3 length is 13 residues. V lost 7 bases to trimming and J lost 4 bases, with 16 bases between them. CDR1 is SQVTM and CDR2 is ANQGSEA in the germline V gene. CDR3 nucleotide sequence: TGCAGCGGCGACCTACTTGAGGTCACTGAAGCTTTCTTT. Its protein is CSGDLLEVTEAFF.

This clonotype turned up a few times. The chain recombines TRBV20-1 with TRBJ1-2, with a possible D match to TRBD1 (6 bases). Deletions cut 5 bases from V and 1 base from J, with 11 bases between. The CDR3 covers 13 residues. Looked up from germline, CDR1 is DFQATT and CDR2 is SNEGSKA (reference sequence). The CDR3 DNA reads TGCAGTGCTTGGGACAACCTTAACTATGGCTACACCTTC. Translated, it gives CSAWDNLNYGYTF.

This clonotype was counted between two and nine times. The chain uses TRBV12-3 or TRBV12-4 and TRBJ2-7; tentative D call: TRBD2 (6 bases). This CDR3 has 13 amino acids. Between the trimmed V and J ends, which lost 7 bases and 2 bases, there was a span of 12 bases. CDR3 protein: CASMRGNPYEQYF. CDR3 nucleotides: TGTGCCAGCATGCGCGGGAATCCCTACGAGCAGTACTTC.

This clonotype has only a few counts. This chain's CDR3 is CSGRGLAAYNEQFF. The CDR3 DNA follows: TGCAGTGGGAGAGGGCTAGCGGCCTACAATGAGCAGTTCTTC. This chain uses TRBV20-1 with TRBJ2-1; TRBD2 matches at 7 bases. The germline V gene has CDR1 DFQATT and CDR2 SNEGSKA (reference sequence). The CDR3 spans 14 residues. J was trimmed by 2 bases and V by 7 bases; bases with no gene match: 8.

This clonotype was counted ten times or more. J is TRBJ2-1 and V is TRBV12-3 or TRBV12-4; 8 nucleotides align to TRBD2. The CDR3 is 13 amino acids. The V segment lost 7 bases and the J segment 9 bases; nucleotides outside the gene matches: 8. The CDR3 loop reads CASTLGLAIEQFF. The CDR3 nucleotides read TGTGCCAGCACCCTCGGACTAGCTATTGAGCAGTTCTTC.

Many counts were recorded for this clonotype. The chain uses TRBV12-3 or TRBV12-4 and TRBJ2-5; 7 nucleotides line up with TRBD1. V shed 7 bases and J 5 bases; nucleotides not matched to a gene: 7. CDR3 length equals 13 residues. This chain's CDR3 is CASKRQGLETQYF. The CDR3 nucleotides read TGTGCCAGCAAACGACAGGGTTTGGAGACCCAGTACTTC.

This clonotype was counted at least ten times. The rearrangement joins TRBV24-1 to TRBJ2-3; D is tentatively TRBD1 or TRBD2 (5 bases each). Germline CDR1 KGHDR, CDR2 SFDVKD. The CDR3 spans 14 residues. V lost 7 bases to trimming and J lost 2 bases, with 12 bases between them. DNA of the CDR3: TGTGCCACCAGACCGGGACCGCTCACAGATACGCAGTATTTT. Its translation: CATRPGPLTDTQYF.

This sequence joins TRBV5-4 and TRBJ1-3; D is unclear. V lost 4 bases to trimming and J lost 2 bases, with 13 bases between them. The germline V gene has CDR1 SGHNT and CDR2 YYREEE (reference sequence). The CDR3 contains 15 residues. The CDR3 loop reads CASSLGSEPGNTIYF. The CDR3 DNA reads as TGTGCCAGCAGCCTGGGGAGTGAACCTGGAAACACCATATATTTT. Looking up the rest from reference TRBV5-4 and TRBJ1-3 gives the full variable domain: ETGVTQSPTHLIKTRGQQVTLRCSSQSGHNTVSWYQQALGQGPQFIFQYYREEENGRGNFPPRFSGLQFPNYSSELNVNALELDDSALYLCASSLGSEPGNTIYFGEGSWLTVV.

This clonotype has ten or more counts. The CDR3 loop is CASSHPRGGETQYF. In DNA form, the CDR3 reads TGTGCCAGCAGTCACCCCCGGGGTGGGGAGACCCAGTACTTC. The chain employs TRBV6-2 or TRBV6-3 and TRBJ2-5; tentative D call: TRBD2 (5 bases). V gave up 5 bases and J gave up 5 bases, with 15 bases separating them. Germline assignment: CDR1 MNHEY and CDR2 SVGEGT. This CDR3 spans 14 amino acids.

This clonotype turned up a few times. The chain has TRBV12-3 or TRBV12-4 and TRBJ2-1; D remains ambiguous. The CDR3 extends over 12 amino acids. With 5 bases removed from V and 10 bases from J, the gap between germline ends came to 12 bases. CDR3 region: CASSPPWVEQFF. The CDR3 DNA reads as TGTGCCAGCAGTCCCCCTTGGGTCGAGCAGTTCTTC.

The chain recombines TRBV6-5 with TRBJ2-7; D gene ambiguous. The V gene's germline CDR1 is MNHEY and CDR2 SVGAGI. The CDR3 length is 14 residues. The ends were cut back, 2 bases at V and 6 bases at J, with 14 bases in the middle. CDR3 coding DNA: TGTGCCAGCAGTTACCTTACTCCTCCCGGCGAGCAGTACTTC. Encoded protein: CASSYLTPPGEQYF.

This clonotype has just a few counts. The rearrangement uses TRBV4-2 and TRBJ2-1, with 7 bases aligning to TRBD2. Looked up from germline, CDR1 is LGHNA and CDR2 is YNFKEQ. This CDR3 is built from 15 residues. With V trimmed by 0 bases and J by 5 bases, 4 bases remained unmatched. CDR3 nucleotide sequence: TGTGCCAGCAGCCAAGATCCGGCGGGGGACAATGAGCAGTTCTTC. Translated, it gives CASSQDPAGDNEQFF.

For this clonotype: This could be a read error, since a much larger clone is one nucleotide away. The chain is built from TRBV29-1 and TRBJ2-5; D is unresolved. V was shortened by 1 base and J by 2 bases, with 5 bases between the two germline ends. The CDR3 totals 12 residues. Germline CDR1 SQVTM, CDR2 ANQGSEA. CDR3 bases: TGCAGCGTTGAAGTGGGGCAAGAGACCCAGTACTTC. Encoded protein: CSVEVGQETQYF.